The 15 T cell receptor beta chains below come from one sample, sequenced in a study of blood T cell repertoires in COVID-19. Sequencing used immunoSEQ multiplex PCR; TCRdb keeps in-frame clones, though not all of them. Of 350,000 or so clones in the sample, more than 75% were seen once. The sequenced sample consisted of PBMCs or T cells enriched from blood (not recorded which). The origin of the receptors is a woman aged 25 to 39 who had recovered from COVID-19.

This clone has just one count. The chain has TRBV16 and TRBJ1-1; no reliable D call. Per the germline V gene, CDR1 is KGHSY and CDR2 is FQNENV. V lost 0 bases and J lost 5, with 7 bases in between. The CDR3 spans 13 residues. The CDR3: CASSQSPRTEAFF. CDR3 in DNA: TGTGCCAGCAGCCAATCCCCTAGGACTGAAGCTTTCTTT.

The chain joins TRBV12-5 to TRBJ2-2; a weak D match, TRBD1 (6 bases). Germline lookup yields CDR1 LGHNT and CDR2 FRNRAP. V dropped 5 bases and J dropped 6 bases, with 16 bases sitting between them. The CDR3 runs to 15 residues. Written as DNA, the CDR3 is TGTGCTAGTGGTACAGGGCAGGGGTACGCCGGGGAGCTGTTTTTT. Translated, it gives CASGTGQGYAGELFF.

The rearrangement links TRBV3-1 (or the pseudogene TRBV3-2) to TRBJ2-3; D might be TRBD1 (7 bases). Per germline, CDR1 LGHDT and CDR2 YNNKEL (reference sequence). The ends were cut back, 4 bases at V and 5 bases at J, with 19 bases in the middle. This CDR3 region has 16 residues. The CDR3 DNA follows: TGTGCCAGCAGCCGCTTCGGGCAGGGGGAGGTAGATACGCAGTATTTT. Translating gives CASSRFGQGEVDTQYF.

The J gene is TRBJ1-1, the V gene TRBV6-5; D may be TRBD1 (5 bases). In germline, CDR1 is MNHEY, CDR2 SVGAGI. V gave up 5 bases and J gave up 1 base, with 8 bases separating them. The CDR3 runs 13 residues. The CDR3 DNA reads as TGTGCCAGCAGTACCAGGGAGAACACTGAAGCTTTCTTT. Translated, it gives CASSTRENTEAFF.

This clone was recorded once. The chain carries TRBV19 and TRBJ2-7; 9 bases fit TRBD1. The CDR3 extends over 16 amino acids. Unmatched junction bases numbered 10, after V lost 5 bases and J lost 2 bases. The germline V gene has CDR1 LNHDA and CDR2 SQIVND (reference sequence). CDR3 residues: CASSFDPGQGTYEQYF. CDR3 DNA: TGTGCCAGTAGTTTCGATCCGGGACAGGGAACCTACGAGCAGTACTTC.

This clone appeared once. The chain is built from TRBV3-1 (or the pseudogene TRBV3-2) and TRBJ2-1; 10 positions match TRBD2. J lost 5 bases, V lost 4 bases, and 5 bases had no gene match. The CDR3 sequence is 15 residues long. CDR1 and CDR2 from the germline V gene are LGHDT and YNNKEL (reference sequence). The CDR3 loop is CASSRSSGGHNEQFF. The CDR3 DNA is TGTGCCAGCAGCCGTTCTAGCGGGGGACACAATGAGCAGTTCTTC.

The chain couples TRBV28 to TRBJ2-7; 7 bases match TRBD1. The CDR3 contains 15 residues. Germline V CDR1 and CDR2: MDHEN, SYDVKM. Losses at the gene ends were 8 bases for V and 1 base for J; bases not matched to a gene: 11. Here the CDR3 DNA reads TGTGCCAGCGCGCGACCGGCAGGGGGTTCCTACGAGCAGTACTTC. Protein sequence: CASARPAGGSYEQYF.

This clone came up a few times. This chain links TRBV7-6 with TRBJ2-2, with D unresolved. This CDR3 is built from 12 residues. Between the trimmed V and J ends, which lost 4 bases and 5 bases, there was a span of 5 bases. The germline V gene has CDR1 SGHVS and CDR2 FNYEAQ. For the CDR3, the DNA is TGTGCCAGCAGCTCCGGGACCGGGGAGCTGTTTTTT. This translates into CASSSGTGELFF.

V gene TRBV11-2 combines with J gene TRBJ2-6, with 8 bases lining up with TRBD1. V lost 0 bases, J lost 0 bases, and 7 bases stayed unmatched. Germline CDR1 is SGHAT and CDR2 is FQNNGV. This CDR3 is 19 amino acids long. CDR3 in amino acids: CASSLDRRTGTSGANVLTF. For the CDR3, the DNA is TGTGCCAGCAGCTTAGATCGCAGGACAGGGACCTCTGGGGCCAACGTCCTGACTTTC.

This chain connects TRBV6-2 or TRBV6-3 to TRBJ2-7; tentatively, D is TRBD1 (5 bases). CDR1 MNHEY and CDR2 SVGEGT come from the germline V gene. The CDR3 is made up of 12 amino acids. The V end lost 5 bases, the J end lost 5 bases, and 10 bases lay between the germline ends. The CDR3 reads CASSPRVHEQYF. CDR3 in DNA: TGTGCCAGCAGTCCCAGGGTCCACGAGCAGTACTTC.

The CDR3 is CASSSTGDVGELFF. The CDR3 nucleotides are TGCGCCAGCAGCTCGACAGGGGACGTCGGGGAGCTGTTTTTT. The V gene is TRBV5-1, the J gene TRBJ2-2, with 8 bases aligning to TRBD1. V lost 3 bases, J lost 7 bases, and 5 bases stayed unmatched. The CDR3 contains 14 residues. From germline, CDR1 is SGHRS and CDR2 YFSETQ.

The chain has TRBV19 and TRBJ1-1; possible D gene TRBD1, 5 bases. CDR3 length: 13 amino acids. CDR1 and CDR2 (germline): LNHDA, SQIVND (reference sequence). Trimming pared 11 bases from V and 6 bases from J, leaving 19 bases between. The CDR3 loop reads CALKAGLGAEAFF. The CDR3, as DNA: TGTGCCTTAAAGGCGGGGCTAGGGGCTGAAGCTTTCTTT.

The CDR3 coding sequence is TGCGCCAGCAGTGAGAGGACAGGGGCTGAAGAGACCCAGTACTTC. Translated: CASSERTGAEETQYF. The chain is built from TRBV10-1 and TRBJ2-5; 9 positions agree with TRBD1. Trimming removed 2 bases from V and 3 bases from J; junction bases left unmatched: 4. The V gene's germline CDR1 is WNHNN and CDR2 SYGVQD (reference sequence). The CDR3 sequence is 15 residues long.

J is TRBJ2-7 and V is TRBV6-1, with a possible D match to TRBD1 (6 bases). Germline assignment: CDR1 MNHNS and CDR2 SASEGT. V was cut by 0 bases and J by 2 bases, with 8 bases left in between. The CDR3 totals 14 residues. The CDR3 DNA reads TGTGCCAGCAGTGAAGCGGGGGCGACCTACGAGCAGTACTTC. It yields the protein CASSEAGATYEQYF.

This sequence joins TRBV30 and TRBJ1-6; D not certain. Germline V CDR1 and CDR2: GTSNPN, SVGIG (reference sequence). CDR3 size: 12 residues. Trimming stripped 7 bases from V and 10 bases from J, with 14 bases between. CDR3: CASRGEQSPLHF. The CDR3 nucleotides are TGTGCCTCCCGTGGGGAGCAATCACCCCTCCACTTT.